The entry below describes one TCR beta chain. The sample is drawn from a study of T-cell reconstitution after alpha-beta-depleted transplantation in children. Germline V lookup: CDR1 SGHRS, CDR2 YFSETQ. The CDR3 sequence is 18 residues long. The V and J ends lost 2 bases and 2 bases, in that order; junction bases with no gene match: 11. Preparation of the TCRbeta library was carried out with unique molecular identifiers. In TCRdb, the PCR reads were re-called with MiXCR into one record per CDR3 protein. The sample yields about 480,000 distinct CDR3 sequences, under 15% seen once. The rearrangement joins TRBV5-1 to TRBJ2-3; TRBD2 agrees at 10 bases. Source: PBMCs from the stem cell graft donor, taken from the stem cell graft. The TCR was taken from a human donor who donated a stem cell graft to a child with combined immunodeficiency. The CDR3 region is CASSFYVAGGRDTDTQYF. Here the CDR3 DNA reads TGCGCCAGCAGCTTCTATGTAGCGGGAGGCCGGGACACAGATACGCAGTATTTT.